A selection of T cell receptor beta chains follows, all from one sample in a study of cytotoxic CD8 clonotypes in ibrutinib-treated CLL. The table came from immunoSEQ multiplex PCR; TCRdb's copy has only in-frame clones and leaves some out. There are 140,000 or so clones in the sample; around three quarters occur only once, and around 13% lies in the top ten. The sample in question was PBMCs, obtained after 12 months of ibrutinib treatment. The receptors originated from a human donor with chronic lymphocytic leukemia. CDR3s include the opening cysteine and the closing phenylalanine or tryptophan. Fields, in order: J gene, V gene, clone size, D gene, CDR3 DNA, CDR3 protein. D genes are given only for firm matches. Only part of the rows carry a size: once, few, many, or a class if the clone is expanded.

J gene: TRBJ2-1; V gene: TRBV4-3; clone size: -; D gene: TRBD2; CDR3 DNA: TGCGCCAGCAGCCAAGATGGGACAGTAATCGTAGCGGGAGGGCCGACGGATGAGCAGTTCTTC; CDR3 protein: CASSQDGTVIVAGGPTDEQFF
J gene: TRBJ2-1; V gene: TRBV9; clone size: -; D gene: -; CDR3 DNA: TGTGCCAGCAGCGGCCGGGACGCCCCCTACAATGAGCAGTTCTTC; CDR3 protein: CASSGRDAPYNEQFF
J gene: TRBJ2-7; V gene: TRBV28; clone size: -; D gene: -; CDR3 DNA: TGTGCCAGCAAGATGGGGGGTTCCTACGAGCAGTACTTC; CDR3 protein: CASKMGGSYEQYF
J gene: TRBJ2-1; V gene: TRBV14; clone size: -; D gene: -; CDR3 DNA: TGTGCCAGCAGCCAAGAGGGCGGGACTCAGCAGTTCTTC; CDR3 protein: CASSQEGGTQQFF
J gene: TRBJ2-7; V gene: TRBV6-5; clone size: -; D gene: -; CDR3 DNA: TGTGCCAGTGACAGGTTCTTAAGTTCCTACGAGCAGTACTTC; CDR3 protein: CASDRFLSSYEQYF
J gene: TRBJ1-2; V gene: TRBV9; clone size: -; D gene: TRBD1; CDR3 DNA: TGTGCCAGCAGCGGTATTATAGACAGGGTCTATGGCTACACCTTC; CDR3 protein: CASSGIIDRVYGYTF
J gene: TRBJ1-1; V gene: TRBV5-4; clone size: -; D gene: TRBD1; CDR3 DNA: TGTGCCAGCAGCTTGGCCCAGGGGGCGCGCACTGAAGCTTTCTTT; CDR3 protein: CASSLAQGARTEAFF
J gene: TRBJ1-2; V gene: TRBV25-1; clone size: -; D gene: TRBD1; CDR3 DNA: TGTGCCAGCAGGGCAGGGGGCGGCTTTAATGGCTACACCTTC; CDR3 protein: CASRAGGGFNGYTF
J gene: TRBJ2-7; V gene: TRBV7-9; clone size: few; D gene: TRBD2; CDR3 DNA: TGTGCCAGCAGCCCACGATCAGCGGGAGGTGGCTACGAGCAGTACTTC; CDR3 protein: CASSPRSAGGGYEQYF
J gene: TRBJ1-3; V gene: TRBV6-6; clone size: -; D gene: -; CDR3 DNA: TGTGCCAGCAGTTACTCGGCCTTCTCTGGAAACACCATATATTTT; CDR3 protein: CASSYSAFSGNTIYF
J gene: TRBJ2-5; V gene: TRBV10-3; clone size: -; D gene: TRBD1; CDR3 DNA: TGTGCCATCAGTGACGGGACAGCACCACAAGAGACCCAGTACTTC; CDR3 protein: CAISDGTAPQETQYF
J gene: TRBJ2-5; V gene: TRBV25-1; clone size: -; D gene: -; CDR3 DNA: TGTGCCAGCAGTTGGGACAGTCAGGGGGGGACCCAGTACTTC; CDR3 protein: CASSWDSQGGTQYF
J gene: TRBJ2-5; V gene: TRBV19; clone size: -; D gene: -; CDR3 DNA: TGTGCCAGTAGTCCTTTTGGGGAGGCAGAGACCCAGTACTTC; CDR3 protein: CASSPFGEAETQYF